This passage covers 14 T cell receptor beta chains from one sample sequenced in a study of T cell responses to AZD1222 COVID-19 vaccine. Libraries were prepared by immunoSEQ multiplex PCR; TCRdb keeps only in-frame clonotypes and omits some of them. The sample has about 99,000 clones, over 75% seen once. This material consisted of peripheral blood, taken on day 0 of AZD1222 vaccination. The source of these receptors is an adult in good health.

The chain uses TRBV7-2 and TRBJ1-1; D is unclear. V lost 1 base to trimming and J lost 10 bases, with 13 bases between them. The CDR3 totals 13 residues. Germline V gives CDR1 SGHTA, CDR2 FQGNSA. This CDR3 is CASSLVGVGLAFF. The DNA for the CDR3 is TGTGCCAGCAGCTTAGTCGGGGTTGGGTTAGCTTTCTTT.

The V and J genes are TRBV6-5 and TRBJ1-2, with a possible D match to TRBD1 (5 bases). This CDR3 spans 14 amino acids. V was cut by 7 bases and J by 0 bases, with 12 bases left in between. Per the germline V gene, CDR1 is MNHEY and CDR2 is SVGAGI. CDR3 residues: CASIAGPSNYGYTF. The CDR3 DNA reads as TGTGCCAGCATAGCGGGACCTTCTAACTATGGCTACACCTTC.

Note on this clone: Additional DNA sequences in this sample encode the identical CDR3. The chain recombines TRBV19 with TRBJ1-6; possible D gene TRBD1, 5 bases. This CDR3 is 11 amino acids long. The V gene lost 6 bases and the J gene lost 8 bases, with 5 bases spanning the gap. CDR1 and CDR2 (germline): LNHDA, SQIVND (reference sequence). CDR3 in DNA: TGTGCCAGTAGGGGGGATTCACCCCTCCACTTT. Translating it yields CASRGDSPLHF.

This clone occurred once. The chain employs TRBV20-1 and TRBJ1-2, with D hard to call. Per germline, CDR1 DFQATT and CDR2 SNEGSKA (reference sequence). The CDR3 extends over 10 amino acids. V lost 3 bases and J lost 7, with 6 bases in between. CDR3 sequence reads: CSASRPGYTF. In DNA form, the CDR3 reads TGCAGTGCTAGCCGCCCTGGCTACACCTTC.

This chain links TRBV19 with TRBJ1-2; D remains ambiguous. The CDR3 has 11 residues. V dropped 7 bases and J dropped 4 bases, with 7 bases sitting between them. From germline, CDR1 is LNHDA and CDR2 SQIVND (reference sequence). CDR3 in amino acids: CASKGVYGYTF. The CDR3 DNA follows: TGTGCCAGTAAGGGCGTCTATGGCTACACCTTC. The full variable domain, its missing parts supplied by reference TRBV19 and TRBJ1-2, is DGGITQSPKYLFRKEGQNVTLSCEQNLNHDAMYWYRQDPGQGLRLIYYSQIVNDFQKGDIAEGYSVSREKKESFPLTVTSAQKNPTAFYLCASKGVYGYTFGSGTRLTVV.

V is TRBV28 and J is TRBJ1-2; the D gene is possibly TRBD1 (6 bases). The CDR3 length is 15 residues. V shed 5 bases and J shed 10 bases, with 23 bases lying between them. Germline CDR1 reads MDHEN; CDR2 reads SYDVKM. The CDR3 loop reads CASSKTGNSIFDYTF. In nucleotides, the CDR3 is TGTGCCAGCAGTAAAACAGGGAATTCCATCTTCGACTACACCTTC.

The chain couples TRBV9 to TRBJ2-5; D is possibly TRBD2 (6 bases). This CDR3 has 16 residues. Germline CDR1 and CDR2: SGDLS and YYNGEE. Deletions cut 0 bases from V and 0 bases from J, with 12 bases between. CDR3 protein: CASSVGPGRYQETQYF. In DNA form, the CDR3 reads TGTGCCAGCAGCGTAGGGCCAGGGAGGTACCAAGAGACCCAGTACTTC.

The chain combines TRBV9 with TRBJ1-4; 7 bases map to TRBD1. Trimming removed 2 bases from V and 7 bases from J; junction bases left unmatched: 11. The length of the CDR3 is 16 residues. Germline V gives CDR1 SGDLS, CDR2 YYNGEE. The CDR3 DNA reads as TGTGCCAGCAGCGTCGGCGACAGGGTGTATGGTGAAAAACTGTTTTTT. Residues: CASSVGDRVYGEKLFF.

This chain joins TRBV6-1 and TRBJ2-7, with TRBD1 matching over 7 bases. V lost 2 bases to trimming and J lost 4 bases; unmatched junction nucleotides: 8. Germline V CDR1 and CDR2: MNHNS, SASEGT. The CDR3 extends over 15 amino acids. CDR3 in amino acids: CASSENPTGRYEQYF. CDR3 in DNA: TGTGCCAGCAGTGAAAACCCGACAGGGAGATACGAGCAGTACTTC.

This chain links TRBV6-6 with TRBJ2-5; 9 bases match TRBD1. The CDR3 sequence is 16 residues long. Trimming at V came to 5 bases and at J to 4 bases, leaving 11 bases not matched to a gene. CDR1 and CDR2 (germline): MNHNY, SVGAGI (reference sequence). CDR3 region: CASSATGGTIRETQYF. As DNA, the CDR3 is TGTGCCAGCAGTGCCACAGGGGGCACAATTCGAGAGACCCAGTACTTC.

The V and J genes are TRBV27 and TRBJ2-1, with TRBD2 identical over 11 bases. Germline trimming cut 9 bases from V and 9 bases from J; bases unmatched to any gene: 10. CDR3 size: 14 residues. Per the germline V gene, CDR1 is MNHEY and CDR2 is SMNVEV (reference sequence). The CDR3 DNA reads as TGTGCCAGTACGGGGACTAGCGGTGCGGGTGAGCAGTTCTTC. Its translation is CASTGTSGAGEQFF.

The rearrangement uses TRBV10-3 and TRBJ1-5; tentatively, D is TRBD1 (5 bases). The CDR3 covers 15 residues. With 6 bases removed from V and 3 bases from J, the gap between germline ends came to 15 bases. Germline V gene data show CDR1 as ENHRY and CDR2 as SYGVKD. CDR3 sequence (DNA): TGTGCCATCAGCCAAACAGGTACACCCAATCAGCCCCAGCATTTT. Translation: CAISQTGTPNQPQHF.

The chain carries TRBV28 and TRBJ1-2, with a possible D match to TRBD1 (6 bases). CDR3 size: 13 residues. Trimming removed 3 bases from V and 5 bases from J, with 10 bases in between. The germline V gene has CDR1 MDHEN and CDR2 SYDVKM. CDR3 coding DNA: TGTGCCAGCAGTTTGATAGGACAGTATGGCTACACCTTC. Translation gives CASSLIGQYGYTF.

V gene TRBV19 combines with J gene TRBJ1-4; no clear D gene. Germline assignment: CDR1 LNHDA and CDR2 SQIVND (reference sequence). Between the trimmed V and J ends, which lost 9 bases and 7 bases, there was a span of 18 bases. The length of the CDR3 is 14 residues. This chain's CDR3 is CASTVGKGSEKLFF. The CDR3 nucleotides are TGTGCCAGCACTGTGGGCAAGGGTAGTGAAAAACTGTTTTTT.